This section outlines one TCR beta chain sequence together with its context. Its antigen is unknown. The data were taken from a study of beta chain features in type 1 diabetes. Every bit of the isolated RNA underwent reverse transcription, so sequencing read expressed TCRB transcripts. The protocol was immunoSEQ multiplex PCR, while the TCRdb copy is restricted to in-frame clones and leaves out a portion. The table shows 300,000 to 350,000 clones, with around 13% occurring only once. Whole-study results and caveats: Shorter TCRB CDR3s, moderately but significantly so, marked every one of the four CD4+ subsets in Type 1 diabetes patients.

Purities in excess of 95% were seen in all sorted populations. Germline loops: CDR1 SGHRS, CDR2 YFSETQ. V gave up 0 bases and J gave up 5 bases, with 14 bases separating them. CDR3 length equals 15 residues. This chain joins TRBV5-1 and TRBJ2-5, with TRBD2 as a possible D gene (6 bases). The sample was central memory CD4+ T cells from blood. This clonotype originated in a man aged 25-45 years in good health. CDR3 residues: CASSLADSGGETQYF. In DNA, the CDR3 is TGCGCCAGCAGCTTGGCCGATAGCGGCGGGGAGACCCAGTACTTC.